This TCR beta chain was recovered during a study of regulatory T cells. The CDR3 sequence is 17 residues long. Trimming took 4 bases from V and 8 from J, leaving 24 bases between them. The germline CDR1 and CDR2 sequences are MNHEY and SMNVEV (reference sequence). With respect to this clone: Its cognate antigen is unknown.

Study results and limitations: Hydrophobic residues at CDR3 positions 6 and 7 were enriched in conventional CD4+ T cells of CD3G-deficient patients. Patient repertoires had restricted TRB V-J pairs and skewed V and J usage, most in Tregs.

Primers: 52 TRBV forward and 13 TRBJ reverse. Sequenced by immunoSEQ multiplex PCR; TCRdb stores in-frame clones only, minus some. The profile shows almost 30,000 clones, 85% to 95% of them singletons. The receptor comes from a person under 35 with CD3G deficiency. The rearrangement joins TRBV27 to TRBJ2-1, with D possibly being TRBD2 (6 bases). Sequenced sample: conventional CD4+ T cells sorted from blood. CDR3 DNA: TGTGCCAGCAGTTCCTCTTTGCGGGGAAGGGTAGGCGATGAGCAGTTCTTC. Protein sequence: CASSSSLRGRVGDEQFF.